This is a list of T cell receptor beta chains from one sample in a study of T cell responses to AZD1222 COVID-19 vaccine. TCRdb's table, derived via immunoSEQ multiplex PCR, lists solely in-frame clones and lacks some. The sample yields around 160,000 clones, roughly 91% seen once. The sample was peripheral blood, taken on day 0 of AZD1222 vaccination. These receptors were obtained from an adult in good health. Both conserved end residues are part of each CDR3. The D gene is left open where the match is weak. Clone size appears in some rows only: once, few, many, or a class for an expanded clone.

TRBJ1-2 NA NA TRBV9 TGTGCCAGCAGCGTAGCGGCGGGGGCCTACTATGGCTACACCTTC CASSVAAGAYYGYTF
TRBJ1-6 NA NA TRBV6-5 TGTGCCAGCAGTTACTCCCCCGATAATTCACCCCTCCACTTT CASSYSPDNSPLHF
TRBJ1-4 NA TRBD1 TRBV4-1 TGCGCCAGCAGCAGAACCGGGACAGGTAATGAAAAACTGTTTTTT CASSRTGTGNEKLFF
TRBJ2-2 NA NA TRBV7-3 TGTGCCAGCAGCTCCAGGGGAGGCGGGGAGCTGTTTTTT CASSSRGGGELFF
TRBJ1-5 NA TRBD1 TRBV2 TGTGCCAGCAGGGACAGGGGGCAGAATCAGCCCCAGCATTTT CASRDRGQNQPQHF
TRBJ1-2 once NA TRBV7-9 TGTGCCAGCAGCCCGGACAGAGTCTATGGCTACACCTTC CASSPDRVYGYTF
TRBJ1-6 NA TRBD1 TRBV3-1/TRBV3-2 TGTGCCAGCAGCCAAGCCACAGGGGACTCACCCCTCCACTTT CASSQATGDSPLHF
TRBJ2-5 NA NA TRBV4-1 TGCGCCAGCAGTCGGGTTTCCCAAGAGACCCAGTACTTC CASSRVSQETQYF
TRBJ2-1 few NA TRBV9 TGTGCCAGCAGCGTAGATGGGTCGGGGGGCCACCGTGAGCAGTTCTTC CASSVDGSGGHREQFF
TRBJ1-5 once NA TRBV12-5 TGTGCTAGTGGTTTGGTGGGGGTTAGCAATCAGCCCCAGCATTTT CASGLVGVSNQPQHF
TRBJ1-2 few TRBD1 TRBV6-5 TGTGCCACCTCACCGGGACAGGGGTGGGTTGGCTACACCTTC CATSPGQGWVGYTF
TRBJ1-1 once NA TRBV5-4 TGTGCCAGCAGCCTACTTTGGGGGGGCGTTACTGAAGCTTTCTTT CASSLLWGGVTEAFF
TRBJ1-1 NA NA TRBV12-5 TGTGCTAGTGGTTCCCCTAGACAGAGTAGCGGCACTGAAGCTTTCTTT CASGSPRQSSGTEAFF
TRBJ1-2 NA TRBD1 TRBV6-5 TGTGCCAGCAGGGGACAGGGAGATGGCTACACCTTC CASRGQGDGYTF
TRBJ2-2 NA NA TRBV6-5 TGTGCCAGCAGTTACGAACAGGGCCCCGGGGAGCTGTTTTTT CASSYEQGPGELFF
TRBJ1-2 NA TRBD1 TRBV6-5 TGTGCCAGCAGTTACCTGGGACAGGGGGGCTATGGCTACACCTTC CASSYLGQGGYGYTF
TRBJ1-4 NA NA TRBV11-1 TGTGCCAGCAGCTTAAGTCGAGGACCTAATGAAAAACTGTTTTTT CASSLSRGPNEKLFF
TRBJ1-1 NA NA TRBV5-1 TGCGCCAGCAGGACGCTCTACAACACTGAAGCTTTCTTT CASRTLYNTEAFF
TRBJ2-7 NA TRBD2 TRBV9 TGTGCCAGCAGCGCCCACTTAGCGGGGGCGGCCTACGAGCAGTACTTC CASSAHLAGAAYEQYF
TRBJ2-7 once TRBD1 TRBV30 TGTGCCTGGAGTGTTGGGACAGGGGATAACGAGCAGTACTTC CAWSVGTGDNEQYF
TRBJ2-2 NA TRBD1 TRBV18 TGTGCCAGCTCACCGGGACAGGGATACACCGGGGAGCTGTTTTTT CASSPGQGYTGELFF
TRBJ1-5 NA NA TRBV7-8 TGTGCCAGCAGCTTAGCGGTGGGAATCAATCAGCCCCAGCATTTT CASSLAVGINQPQHF
TRBJ1-6 once NA TRBV27 TGTGCCAGCAGTTTAGGGAGCTCCTATAATTCACCCCTCCACTTT CASSLGSSYNSPLHF
TRBJ2-3 NA NA TRBV10-3 TGTGCCATCAGTGGGGGGACAAAAGGCGCAGATACGCAGTATTTT CAISGGTKGADTQYF
TRBJ1-4 NA NA TRBV18 TGTGCCAGCTCACCTTCGAACCCTGGGGGTAATGAAAAACTGTTTTTT CASSPSNPGGNEKLFF
TRBJ2-1 NA NA TRBV2 TGTGCCAGCAGTGAAAACAGGGACCTTAATGAGCAGTTCTTC CASSENRDLNEQFF
TRBJ1-2 NA TRBD1 TRBV19 TGTGTCAGTAGTATCCGAGGGGGCAGGACCGGCTATGGCTACACCTTC CVSSIRGGRTGYGYTF